This T cell receptor (beta chain) originates from a study of blood T cell repertoires in COVID-19. About the study: Specimens from acute and convalescent COVID-19 originated in the United States, Italy and Spain. From T cells, B-cell-depleted T cells, or PBMCs came the material, which was cDNA or gDNA.

Per the study methods: The assay estimated nucleated cells by amplifying reference gene primers. Sequenced by immunoSEQ multiplex PCR; TCRdb stores in-frame clones only, minus some. V and J calls and clone size are given by that table; D and trimming were obtained from the DNA. The data hold just over 650,000 clones, with more than 80% observed a single time. The CDR3 runs 15 residues. Germline values: CDR1 SNHLY, CDR2 FYNNEI. The J segment lost 3 bases and the V segment lost 6 bases, leaving 8 bases of the junction unmatched. Sequences were obtained from peripheral blood. This TCR derives from a woman in her late teens or twenties with acute or convalescent COVID-19. The chain joins TRBV2 to TRBJ2-7, with 10 bases matching TRBD2. The CDR3, as DNA: TGTGCCAGCAGGAGCGGGGGGGCGGACCACTACGAGCAGTACTTC. Translating it yields CASRSGGADHYEQYF.